A selection of T cell receptor beta chains follows, all from one sample in a study of cytomegalovirus exposure and HLA in healthy donors. The repertoire was sequenced with immunoSEQ multiplex PCR; TCRdb's copy has only in-frame clones and lacks some. The data contain over 130,000 clones, more than 65% of them seen just once; the ten biggest clones take up about 1.5%. Sequences were obtained from PBMCs. The receptors originated from a woman aged 25 to 45 in good health and CMV-seronegative. Each CDR3 is given with its conserved first and last residue. D genes are given only for firm matches. Not every row has a clone size; where given, it reads once, few, many or a size class.

j_call	d_call	v_call	clone_size	cdr3_nt	cdr3_aa
TRBJ2-5	NA	TRBV18	once	TGTGCCAGCTCCCAAGGTACCCAGGGCCCTGGAGAGACCCAGTACTTC	CASSQGTQGPGETQYF
TRBJ1-5	TRBD1	TRBV18	NA	TGTGCCAGCTCACCACTAGGGACAGCTGAAAATCAGCCCCAGCATTTT	CASSPLGTAENQPQHF
TRBJ2-2	NA	TRBV29-1	few	TGCAGCGTTGCGGAGGAGATGGGCGGGGAGCTGTTTTTT	CSVAEEMGGELFF
TRBJ2-1	TRBD2	TRBV10-3	NA	TGTGCCATCAGACTCGGGACTAGCGGAGCCAATGAGCAGTTCTTC	CAIRLGTSGANEQFF
TRBJ2-7	TRBD2	TRBV5-1	NA	TGCGCCAGCAGCTTGGGGCTAGCGGGAGGGAATGAGCAGTACTTC	CASSLGLAGGNEQYF
TRBJ2-7	TRBD2	TRBV2	NA	TGTGCCAGCAGTGAATCTAGCGGGAACAGCTACGAGCAGTACTTC	CASSESSGNSYEQYF
TRBJ1-1	TRBD1	TRBV4-2	NA	TGTGCCAGCAGCATACAGACAGGGGCCGGTGGTGAAGCTTTCTTT	CASSIQTGAGGEAFF
TRBJ2-5	TRBD1	TRBV29-1	NA	TGCAGCGTCGCCGGGACAGGTTGGGGCAAGACCCAGTACTTC	CSVAGTGWGKTQYF
TRBJ1-1	NA	TRBV10-2	NA	TGCGCCAGCAGGCACGACAGGAGGAACACTGAAGCTTTCTTT	CASRHDRRNTEAFF
TRBJ1-1	NA	TRBV11-2	NA	TGTGCCAGCAGCTTACAGATGAACACTGAAGCTTTCTTT	CASSLQMNTEAFF
TRBJ1-5	TRBD1	TRBV5-1	few	TGCGCCAGCAGCCCACGGGCGGGACAGGGGGATCAGCCCCAGCATTTT	CASSPRAGQGDQPQHF
TRBJ2-1	NA	TRBV2	NA	TGTGCCAGCAGTGAATCGTCAGGCCCCCCGTTCTTC	CASSESSGPPFF
TRBJ2-7	TRBD1	TRBV5-6	NA	TGTGCCAGCAGCCCCTCCGGACAGGGTCCCTACGAGCAGTACTTC	CASSPSGQGPYEQYF
TRBJ2-3	TRBD2	TRBV6-5	NA	TGTGCCAGCAGTTGGAGCGGGAGTACCGAATCAGATACGCAGTATTTT	CASSWSGSTESDTQYF
TRBJ1-2	NA	TRBV9	once	TGTGCCAGCAGCATGAGCGTCATGTATGGTTTCTATGGCTACACCTTC	CASSMSVMYGFYGYTF
TRBJ2-1	TRBD1	TRBV6-4	NA	TGTGCCACTAAGGGGACAGGGGGCGTAATTGTCAATGAGCAGTTCTTC	CATKGTGGVIVNEQFF
TRBJ2-3	TRBD1	TRBV7-3	few	TGTGCCAGCAGCTTCTTCGGACAGGGGACAGATACGCAGTATTTT	CASSFFGQGTDTQYF
TRBJ1-5	TRBD1	TRBV29-1	NA	TGCAGCGTTGAAGGAACAGGGGATTGGACGAGCAATCAGCCCCAGCATTTT	CSVEGTGDWTSNQPQHF
TRBJ2-1	NA	TRBV9	NA	TGTGCCAGCAGCGCCGCAGGGGACTCCTACAATGAGCAGTTCTTC	CASSAAGDSYNEQFF
TRBJ1-1	NA	TRBV19	few	TGTGCCAGTAGTGGGGCCAGTAACACTGAAGCTTTCTTT	CASSGASNTEAFF
TRBJ1-2	TRBD1	TRBV28	NA	TGTGCCAGCAGGCCGCCGACAGGGGTCCATGGCTACACCTTC	CASRPPTGVHGYTF
TRBJ1-4	NA	TRBV1	NA	TGCACCAGCAGGGACAGGGCGGAGGATGAAAAACTGTTTTTT	CTSRDRAEDEKLFF
TRBJ1-4	TRBD1	TRBV19	NA	TGTGCCAGTAGCGAACAGGGGGCTACTAATGAAAAACTGTTTTTT	CASSEQGATNEKLFF
TRBJ2-2	NA	TRBV7-6	NA	TGTGCCAGCAGCTCCCTTCGGGTCGGGGAGCTGTTTTTT	CASSSLRVGELFF
TRBJ2-1	TRBD2	TRBV19	NA	TGTGCCAGTAGTATCCGAGCGGGGACTTACAATGAGCAGTTCTTC	CASSIRAGTYNEQFF
TRBJ1-1	NA	TRBV30	NA	TGTGCCTGGAGTGTATGGACATCTCGCACTGAAGCTTTCTTT	CAWSVWTSRTEAFF
TRBJ2-3	NA	TRBV5-6	NA	TGTGCCAGCAGCTTGAGTCGCGCGGGCAATACGCAGTATTTT	CASSLSRAGNTQYF
TRBJ2-3	TRBD2	TRBV6-6	few	TGTGCCAGCAGCTCGAGGACTAGCGGGAGTTCGGATACGCAGTATTTT	CASSSRTSGSSDTQYF
TRBJ2-3	NA	TRBV29-1	NA	TGCAGCGTGGTAACAGGGCGTACGCAGTATTTT	CSVVTGRTQYF
TRBJ2-5	NA	TRBV2	NA	TGTGCCAGCAGTGAAGATGGGGCAGGGATAGAGACCCAGTACTTC	CASSEDGAGIETQYF
TRBJ2-1	TRBD2	TRBV6-1	NA	TGTGCCAGCAAGCGGGACCGCGAGAGGTACAATGAGCAGTTCTTC	CASKRDRERYNEQFF
TRBJ2-3	NA	TRBV4-2	once	TGTGCCAGCAGCGCCCGCATGGAGAGCACAGATACGCAGTATTTT	CASSARMESTDTQYF
TRBJ2-5	NA	TRBV7-2	NA	TGTGCCAGCAGCTTATCGGTATTAAGGGGAGAGACCCAGTACTTC	CASSLSVLRGETQYF
TRBJ2-7	TRBD2	TRBV28	NA	TGTGCCAGCTCTCTTAGGGCGATAGCGGGAGGCTCCTACGAGCAGTACTTC	CASSLRAIAGGSYEQYF
TRBJ1-1	NA	TRBV7-2	NA	TGTGCCAGCAGCTTGCCACCACCGAGGGAAACTGAAGCTTTCTTT	CASSLPPPRETEAFF
TRBJ2-5	TRBD1	TRBV7-6	NA	TGTGCCAGCAGTTACAGGGGTGCGGAGACCCAGTACTTC	CASSYRGAETQYF
TRBJ1-6	NA	TRBV9	NA	TGTGCCAGCAGCGCCCTAGGGGGCTATAATTCACCCCTCCACTTT	CASSALGGYNSPLHF
TRBJ2-5	NA	TRBV18	few	TGTGCCAGCTCACCACCTGTCCTCCAAGAGACCCAGTACTTC	CASSPPVLQETQYF
TRBJ1-1	NA	TRBV7-9	once	TGTGCCAGCAGGTCCGACACGCTGAACACTGAAGCTTTCTTT	CASRSDTLNTEAFF
TRBJ2-7	TRBD2	TRBV11-2	NA	TGTGCCAGCAGCTTAAGAAGACTGGCGGGAGGTTTCTACGAGCAGTACTTC	CASSLRRLAGGFYEQYF
TRBJ2-6	NA	TRBV27	few	TGTGCCAGCAGTTTATTGACCGGGGTCGGGGCCAACGTCCTGACTTTC	CASSLLTGVGANVLTF
TRBJ2-5	TRBD1	TRBV5-1	once	TGCGCCAGCAGCCTCCTAGGGACAGGCCAAGAGACCCAGTACTTC	CASSLLGTGQETQYF
TRBJ2-1	TRBD2	TRBV14	NA	TGTGCCAGCAGCATCCGAAGAAGCGGGGGGGGCAACAATGAGCAGTTCTTC	CASSIRRSGGGNNEQFF
TRBJ2-2	TRBD1	TRBV10-3	NA	TGTGCCATCAGTGAGTTGCCGGGACAGGGACGTCGGAACACCGGGGAGCTGTTTTTT	CAISELPGQGRRNTGELFF